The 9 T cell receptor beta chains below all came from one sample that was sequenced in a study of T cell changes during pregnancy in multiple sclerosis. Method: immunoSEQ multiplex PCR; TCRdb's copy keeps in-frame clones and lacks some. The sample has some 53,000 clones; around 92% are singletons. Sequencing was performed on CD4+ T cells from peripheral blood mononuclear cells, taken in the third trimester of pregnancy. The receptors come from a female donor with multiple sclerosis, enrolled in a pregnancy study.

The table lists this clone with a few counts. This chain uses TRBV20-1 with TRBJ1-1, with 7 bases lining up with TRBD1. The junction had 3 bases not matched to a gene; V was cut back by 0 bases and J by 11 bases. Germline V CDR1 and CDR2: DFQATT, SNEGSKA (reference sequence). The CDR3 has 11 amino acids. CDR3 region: CSARDKQGAFF. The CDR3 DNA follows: TGCAGTGCTAGAGATAAACAGGGGGCTTTCTTT.

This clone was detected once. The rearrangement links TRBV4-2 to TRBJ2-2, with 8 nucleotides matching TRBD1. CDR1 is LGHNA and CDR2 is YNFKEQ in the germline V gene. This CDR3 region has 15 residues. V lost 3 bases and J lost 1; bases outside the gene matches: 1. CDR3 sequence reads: CASSQGTGNTGELFF. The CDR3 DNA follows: TGTGCCAGCAGCCAGGGGACAGGGAACACCGGGGAGCTGTTTTTT.

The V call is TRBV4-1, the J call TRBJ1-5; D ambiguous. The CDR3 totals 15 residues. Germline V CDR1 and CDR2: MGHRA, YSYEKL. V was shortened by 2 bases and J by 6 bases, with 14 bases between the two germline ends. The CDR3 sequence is CASSQNSMFSQPQHF. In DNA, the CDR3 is TGCGCCAGCAGCCAAAACAGCATGTTTAGTCAGCCCCAGCATTTT.

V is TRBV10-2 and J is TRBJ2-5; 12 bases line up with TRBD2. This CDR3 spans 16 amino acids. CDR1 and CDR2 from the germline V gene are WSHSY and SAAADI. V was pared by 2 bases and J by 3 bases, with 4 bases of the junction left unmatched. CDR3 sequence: CASSEPRTSGKETQYF. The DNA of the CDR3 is TGCGCCAGCAGTGAGCCACGGACTAGCGGGAAAGAGACCCAGTACTTC.

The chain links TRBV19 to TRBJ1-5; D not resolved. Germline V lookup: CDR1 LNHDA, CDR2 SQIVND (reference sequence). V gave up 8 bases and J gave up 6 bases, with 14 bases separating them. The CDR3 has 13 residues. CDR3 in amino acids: CASHDISSQPQHF. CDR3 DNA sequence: TGTGCCAGTCATGACATCTCCAGTCAGCCCCAGCATTTT.

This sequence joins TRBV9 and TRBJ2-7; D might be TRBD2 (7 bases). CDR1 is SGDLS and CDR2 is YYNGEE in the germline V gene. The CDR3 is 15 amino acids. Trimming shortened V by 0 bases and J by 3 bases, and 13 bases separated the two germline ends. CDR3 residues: CASSVGGGRDYEQYF. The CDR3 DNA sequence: TGTGCCAGCAGCGTAGGGGGGGGGCGTGACTACGAGCAGTACTTC.

The CDR3 sequence is CASSLTGTSGVRTQYF. In nucleotides, the CDR3 is TGTGCCAGCAGCCTCACCGGGACTAGCGGGGTCCGGACGCAGTATTTT. V gene TRBV7-2 combines with J gene TRBJ2-3; 13 nucleotides agree with TRBD2. This CDR3 spans 16 amino acids. With V trimmed by 5 bases and J by 9 bases, 11 bases remained unmatched. Germline V gene sequence: CDR1 SGHTA, CDR2 FQGNSA.

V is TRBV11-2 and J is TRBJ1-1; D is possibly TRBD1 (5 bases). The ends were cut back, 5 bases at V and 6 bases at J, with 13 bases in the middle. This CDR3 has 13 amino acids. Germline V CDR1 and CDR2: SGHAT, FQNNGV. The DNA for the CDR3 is TGTGCCAGCAGCCCGGCGGGGGGGGCTGAAGCTTTCTTT. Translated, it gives CASSPAGGAEAFF.

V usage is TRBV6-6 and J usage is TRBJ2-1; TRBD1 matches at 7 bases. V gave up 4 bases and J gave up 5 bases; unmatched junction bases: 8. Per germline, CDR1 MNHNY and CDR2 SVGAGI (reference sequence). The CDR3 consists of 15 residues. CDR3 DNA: TGTGCCAGCAGTTCCATCGACAGGGTGGACAATGAGCAGTTCTTC. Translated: CASSSIDRVDNEQFF.